Sequencing of this T cell receptor beta chain was carried out in a study of blood T cell repertoires in COVID-19. As for the study in general: Sources were T cells, B-cell-depleted T cells, or PBMCs; the material itself was cDNA or gDNA.

In the authors' workflow: Reference gene primer amplification gave estimated nucleated cell counts. Generated by immunoSEQ multiplex PCR, the TCRdb table keeps only in-frame clones and is missing some. D and trimming come from the DNA, and the V and J calls and clone size come from that table. This table holds fewer than 70,000 clones, roughly 90% found once. Trimming stripped 0 bases from V and 7 bases from J, with 9 bases between. The CDR3 loop spans 14 amino acids. CDR1 and CDR2 from the germline V gene are SGHAT and FQNNGV. The sample was peripheral blood. The sequence was collected from a human donor in a cohort sampled during active COVID-19. The V gene is TRBV11-2, the J gene TRBJ1-4; no clear D gene. CDR3: CASSLDVAREKLFF. DNA for the CDR3: TGTGCCAGCAGCTTAGATGTGGCCCGTGAAAAACTGTTTTTT.